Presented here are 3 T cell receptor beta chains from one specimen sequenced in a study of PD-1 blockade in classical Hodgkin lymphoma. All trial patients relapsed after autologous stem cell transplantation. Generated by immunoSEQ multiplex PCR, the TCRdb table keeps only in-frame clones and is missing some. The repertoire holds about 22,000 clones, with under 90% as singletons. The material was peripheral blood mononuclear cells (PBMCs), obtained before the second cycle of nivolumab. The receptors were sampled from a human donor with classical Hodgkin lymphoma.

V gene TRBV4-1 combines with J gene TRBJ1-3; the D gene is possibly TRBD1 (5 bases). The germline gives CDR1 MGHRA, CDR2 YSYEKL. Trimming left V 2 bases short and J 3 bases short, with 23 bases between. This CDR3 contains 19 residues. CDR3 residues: CASSQKPTGTPMGGNTIYF. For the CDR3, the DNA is TGCGCCAGCAGCCAAAAACCAACGGGGACCCCGATGGGTGGAAACACCATATATTTT.

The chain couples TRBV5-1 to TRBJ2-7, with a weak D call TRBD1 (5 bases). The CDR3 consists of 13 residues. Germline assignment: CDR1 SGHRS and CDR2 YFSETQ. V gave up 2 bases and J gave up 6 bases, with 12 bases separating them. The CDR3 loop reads CASSFGSTGEQYF. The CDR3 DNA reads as TGCGCCAGCAGCTTCGGGTCAACAGGCGAGCAGTACTTC.

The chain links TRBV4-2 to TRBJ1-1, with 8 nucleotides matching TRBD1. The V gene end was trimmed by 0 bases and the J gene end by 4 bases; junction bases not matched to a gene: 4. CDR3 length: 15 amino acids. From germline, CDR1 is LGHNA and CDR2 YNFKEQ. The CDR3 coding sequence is TGTGCCAGCAGCCAAGAACTCGGACAGGGCACTGAAGCTTTCTTT. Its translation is CASSQELGQGTEAFF.